This is a list of T cell receptor beta chains from one sample in a study of T-cell reconstitution after alpha-beta-depleted transplantation in children. TCRdb re-derived calls from the PCR reads in MiXCR, one entry per CDR3 protein. The table lists 400,000 to 550,000 distinct CDR3 sequences, roughly 10% of them singletons, with about 2% in the top ten. The sequences come from PBMCs, collected before TCRalphabeta/CD19-depleted stem cell transplant. The receptors here all came from a child aged 2 to 10 with inherited bone marrow failure, due to receive a stem cell transplant. Each CDR3 is given without its conserved first and last residue.

cdr3_aa,v_call,j_call
ASSPAGALGPQH,TRBV18,TRBJ1-5
ASSQSRLSSYEQY,TRBV4-3,TRBJ2-7
ASSLGTGPYGYT,TRBV5-6,TRBJ1-2
ASSGQGLHEQF,TRBV6-1,TRBJ2-1
AISEGYEQY,TRBV10-3,TRBJ2-7
ASSLRSDNEQF,TRBV7-2,TRBJ2-1
ASSRSGSGSYNEQF,TRBV12-3/TRBV12-4,TRBJ2-1
ASSQDGLAGNIQY,TRBV4-3,TRBJ2-4
SARDRGTRSTDTQY,TRBV20-1,TRBJ2-3
ASSPSGTGIPEAF,TRBV12-3/TRBV12-4,TRBJ1-1
ASSATSGGSTDTQY,TRBV28,TRBJ2-3
ASSGGNTNEQF,TRBV18,TRBJ2-1
ASSKLAGGNIQY,TRBV19,TRBJ2-4
ASSTRDWGNYEQY,TRBV12-3/TRBV12-4,TRBJ2-7
ASSQDSRTGGGRETQY,TRBV4-2,TRBJ2-5
ASRSSPDTQY,TRBV3-1,TRBJ2-3
ASLPTPTDTQY,TRBV5-6,TRBJ2-3
ATSRGGTHYEQY,TRBV15,TRBJ2-7
ASSLGQGSYEQY,TRBV4-3,TRBJ2-7
SASRLRVLSYEQY,TRBV20-1,TRBJ2-7
ASSTGTGGSYNEQF,TRBV5-1,TRBJ2-1
SVAQGVSEQY,TRBV29-1,TRBJ2-7
ASSQERDYEQY,TRBV4-1,TRBJ2-7
AADRGTEAF,TRBV12-3/TRBV12-4,TRBJ1-1
ASSPLSVAGGLDEQF,TRBV7-9,TRBJ2-1
SARELQGPEQF,TRBV20-1,TRBJ2-1
SVQGLDTEAF,TRBV29-1,TRBJ1-1